This TCR beta chain comes out of a study of blood T cell repertoires in COVID-19 (dated by TCRdb to about 2020). For context, the study as a whole: Samples covering the acute and convalescent phases of COVID-19 were provided by collaborators in the United States, Italy and Spain. The prospective study material was composed of cDNA or gDNA derived from T cells, B-cell-depleted T cells, or PBMCs. The dataset comprised deeply sampled blood TCRbeta repertoires from subjects exposed to, actively infected with, or recovered from COVID-19. A freely available public database, intended as a resource for researchers studying the immune response to SARS-CoV-2, is where the repertoires were released. Samples came from the ongoing ImmuneRACE study (first 160 participants) plus 1,254 subjects from 6 global collaborators. The sample metadata nearly always contained a de-identified subject ID, COVID-19 status, age in years and sex. HLA class I and class II types, where available, came from metadata supplied by the sample provider rather than from assay-based typing.

The collaborating institutions used their own protocols to collect whole blood in K2EDTA tubes. Collaborator samples were shipped for TCRbeta analysis as frozen whole blood, isolated PBMCs, or DNA extracted from either sample type. Remarks on this clone: It has no known antigen specificity. Qualities for individual bases were not recorded, and no much larger clone is one base off.

Reading from cysteine to phenylalanine, the CDR3 counts 17 amino acids. Only the CDR3 portion is preserved as DNA: 51 bases, with reading frame beginning at the first base. Trimmed from V: 4 bases; trimmed from J: 3 bases; junction bases lacking a gene match: 12. As encoded in the germline V gene, CDR1 is SGHRS while CDR2 is YFSETQ. The immunoSEQ Assay, a bias-controlled multiplex PCR, was used to amplify TCRbeta CDR3 regions from genomic DNA. The paper's processing steps were these. The number of nucleated cells in each sample was estimated from the amplification of reference gene primers within the assay. Sequence reads were collapsed and filtered to measure the absolute abundance of every unique TCRbeta CDR3 rearrangement. Productive Simpson clonality was computed per sample as the square root of Simpson's diversity index over productive rearrangements. In its TCRdb copy, this immuneACCESS table keeps in-frame sequences only and misses some clones. Where compared with another copy, unresolved V genes explain less than half of these, and the others have no known cause. The D gene and trimming were derived from the DNA, and the V and J assignments and clone size from that table. This sample is represented by about 70,000 clones; roughly 91% of them were singletons. Approximately 10% of the sample goes to the ten largest clones.

The paper's findings and limits, for the study overall: The quantity of clinical and demographic metadata differed by source and by participant and was supplied without curation.

The sequence derives from a woman aged 18-35 years with acute or convalescent COVID-19. The rearrangement combines TRBV5-1 with TRBJ2-1; 8 nucleotides in the junction match TRBD2. What was sequenced was peripheral blood. This receptor has the CDR3 CASSPQVGGGLYNEQFF. The DNA is TGCGCCAGCAGCCCCCAGGTCGGGGGGGGACTCTACAATGAGCAGTTCTTC. Where the CDR3 stops, the reference TRBV5-1 and TRBJ2-1 genes take over; the full variable domain is KAGVTQTPRYLIKTRGQQVTLSCSPISGHRSVSWYQQTPGQGLQFLFEYFSETQRNKGNFPGRFSGRQFSNSRSEMNVSTLELGDSALYLCASSPQVGGGLYNEQFFGPGTRLTVL.